A selection of T cell receptor beta chains follows, all from one sample in a study of T-cell reconstitution after alpha-beta-depleted transplantation in children. TCRdb reprocessed the PCR reads with MiXCR, giving one entry per CDR3 protein. Among roughly 250,000 distinct CDR3 sequences, around 7.8% were seen once, and the ten largest hold 5% to 7%. Source: PBMCs, mostly from graft donor cells, taken 180 days after TCRalphabeta/CD19-depleted stem cell transplant. These receptor sequences come from a male patient between 10 and 17 years old who had a stem cell transplant for acute lymphoblastic leukemia, so the T cells may come from the graft donor. Both conserved end residues are part of each CDR3. D genes are given only for firm matches. Size tells how often a clone was seen (once, few, many) or the class of an expanded clone, and some rows leave it out.

d_gene	j_gene	abundance	v_gene	CDR3nt	CDR3aa
NA	TRBJ1-2	many	TRBV6-5	TGTGCCAGCAGTTACTCGCCGGTGACAAACTATGGCTACACCTTC	CASSYSPVTNYGYTF
NA	TRBJ2-2	many	TRBV11-2	TGTGCCAGCAGCTTACGCGCCCAAAGGCCCGGGGAGCTGTTTTTT	CASSLRAQRPGELFF
NA	TRBJ2-5	many	TRBV6-5	TGTGCCAGCAGTTACTCGGGCGGGACAGCTAAAGAGACCCAGTACTTC	CASSYSGGTAKETQYF
NA	TRBJ2-3	many	TRBV20-1	TGCAGTGCTGATACAGATACGCAGTATTTT	CSADTDTQYF
TRBD2	TRBJ2-7	many	TRBV20-1	TGCAGTGCTAGTAGCCAGGGACTAGCGGGAGTTGACGAGCAGTACTTC	CSASSQGLAGVDEQYF
NA	TRBJ2-7	many	TRBV4-1	TGCGCCAGCAGCCCCCATGACTACGAGCAGTACTTC	CASSPHDYEQYF
NA	TRBJ1-1	many	TRBV7-9	TGTGCCAGCAGTCGGCTTGCGAACACTGAAGCTTTCTTT	CASSRLANTEAFF
NA	TRBJ2-3	many	TRBV4-1	TGCGCCAGCAGCCAAGTGAGGGGGGATACGCAGTATTTT	CASSQVRGDTQYF
TRBD1	TRBJ2-7	many	TRBV11-1	TGTGCCAGCAGCCCGATACAGGGGTCCTACGAGCAGTACTTC	CASSPIQGSYEQYF
TRBD1	TRBJ2-7	NA	TRBV19	TGTGCCAGTGGGGGACAGGCCTCTTCCTACGAGCAGTACTTC	CASGGQASSYEQYF
NA	TRBJ2-7	many	TRBV6-1	TGTGCCAGCAGTAAAGGGGGGTATGGCCCCGAGCAGTACTTC	CASSKGGYGPEQYF
NA	TRBJ2-5	NA	TRBV7-2	TGTGCCAGCAGCTTACAGGCCCGCTTTGAGACCCAGTACTTC	CASSLQARFETQYF
NA	TRBJ1-2	many	TRBV15	TGTGCCACCAGCCGTGGGAGGGTGGCTGGCTACACCTTC	CATSRGRVAGYTF
NA	TRBJ1-5	many	TRBV29-1	TGCAGCGTTGCTCCCGGCGGGGGACAGCCCCAGCATTTT	CSVAPGGGQPQHF
TRBD1	TRBJ2-4	many	TRBV3-1	TGTGCCAGCAGCCAAGAGGCACAGGGGGCACGTTTGAGCTTC	CASSQEAQGARLSF
TRBD1	TRBJ1-2	many	TRBV20-1	TGCAGTGCTAGAGATCGGGACAGAGGTTTTGGCTACACCTTC	CSARDRDRGFGYTF
TRBD2	TRBJ2-2	many	TRBV9	TGTGCCAGCAGCGCTAGCGGGGGTAACACCGGGGAGCTGTTTTTT	CASSASGGNTGELFF
NA	TRBJ2-3	many	TRBV13	TGTGCCAGCAGCCCCTGGGGGGTAACAGATACGCAGTATTTT	CASSPWGVTDTQYF
NA	TRBJ2-1	many	TRBV20-1	TGCAGTGCTACAGGGATAAGCTCCTACAATGAGCAGTTCTTC	CSATGISSYNEQFF
TRBD1	TRBJ1-2	many	TRBV2	TGTGCCAGCGGGACCCCCATCACCGAGGACAGGCTAGGATTCTCCTTC	CASGTPITEDRLGFSF
NA	TRBJ2-3	many	TRBV4-2	TGTGCCAGCAGCCCTTACTGGACTCTTAGCACAGATACGCAGTATTTT	CASSPYWTLSTDTQYF
NA	TRBJ1-1	many	TRBV2	TGTGCCAGCAGGGAAGGTTTCAACACTGAAGCTTTCTTT	CASREGFNTEAFF
NA	TRBJ2-3	few	TRBV27	TGTGCCAGCAGTTTATCGTTCTGGGGCACAGATACGCAGTATTTT	CASSLSFWGTDTQYF
TRBD1	TRBJ2-1	many	TRBV24-1	TGTGCCACCAGTGATACAGGGGGCGCGGGGAATGAGCAGTTCTTC	CATSDTGGAGNEQFF
NA	TRBJ2-3	many	TRBV20-1	TGCAGTGCCCAACGTCCGGGGCTCCCAAAGGATACGCAGTATTTT	CSAQRPGLPKDTQYF
TRBD2	TRBJ2-1	many	TRBV27	TGTGCCAGCAGTCGGCTAGCGGGAGCAGGTGAGCAGTTCTTC	CASSRLAGAGEQFF
NA	TRBJ2-7	NA	TRBV18	TGTGCCAGCTCACCAACCCCAGGAGGAGGTATCTACGAGCAGTACTTC	CASSPTPGGGIYEQYF
NA	TRBJ2-3	many	TRBV20-1	TGCAGTGCTAGAGTGTCTGGGGCCACAGATACGCAGTATTTT	CSARVSGATDTQYF
TRBD2	TRBJ2-1	many	TRBV28	TGTGCCAGCAGTTTAGGGGGACTAGCGGGAGTCGGTGAGCAGTTCTTC	CASSLGGLAGVGEQFF
TRBD1	TRBJ1-2	many	TRBV6-5	TGTGCCAGCAGTTACCGACAGGGATGGGGGTATGGCTACACCTTC	CASSYRQGWGYGYTF
NA	TRBJ2-1	many	TRBV24-1	TGTGCCACCAGTGATTTTGACGTAGCTAGCTCCTACAATGAGCAGTTCTTC	CATSDFDVASSYNEQFF
TRBD1	TRBJ2-1	many	TRBV10-3	TGTGCCATCAGAGCTGACAGGGCCCCCTACAATGAGCAGTTCTTC	CAIRADRAPYNEQFF
TRBD2	TRBJ2-1	many	TRBV7-9	TGTGCCAGCAGCTCCTCGGAGCGGGACCTCTCCTACAATGAGCAGTTCTTC	CASSSSERDLSYNEQFF
TRBD2	TRBJ2-3	many	TRBV3-1	TGTGCCAGCAGCCATAGACTAGCGGGTACCTATACGCAGTATTTT	CASSHRLAGTYTQYF